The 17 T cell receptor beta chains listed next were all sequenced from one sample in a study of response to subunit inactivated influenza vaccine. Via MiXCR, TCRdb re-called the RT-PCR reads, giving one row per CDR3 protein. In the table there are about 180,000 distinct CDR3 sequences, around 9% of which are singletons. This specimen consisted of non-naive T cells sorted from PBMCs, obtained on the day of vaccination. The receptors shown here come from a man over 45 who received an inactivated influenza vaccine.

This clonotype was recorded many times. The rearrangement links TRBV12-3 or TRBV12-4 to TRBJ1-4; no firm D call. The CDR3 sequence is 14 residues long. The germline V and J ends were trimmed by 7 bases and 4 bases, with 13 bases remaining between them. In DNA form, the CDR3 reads TGTGCCAGCACCTTGGGCAATAGTAATGAAAAACTGTTTTTT. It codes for CASTLGNSNEKLFF.

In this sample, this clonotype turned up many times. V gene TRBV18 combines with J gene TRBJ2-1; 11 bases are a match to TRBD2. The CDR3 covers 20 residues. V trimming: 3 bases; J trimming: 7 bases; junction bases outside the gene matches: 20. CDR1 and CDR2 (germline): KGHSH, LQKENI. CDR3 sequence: CASSPKGGLADLWNRNEQFF. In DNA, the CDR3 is TGTGCCAGCTCACCGAAAGGGGGACTAGCGGACCTTTGGAACCGGAATGAGCAGTTCTTC.

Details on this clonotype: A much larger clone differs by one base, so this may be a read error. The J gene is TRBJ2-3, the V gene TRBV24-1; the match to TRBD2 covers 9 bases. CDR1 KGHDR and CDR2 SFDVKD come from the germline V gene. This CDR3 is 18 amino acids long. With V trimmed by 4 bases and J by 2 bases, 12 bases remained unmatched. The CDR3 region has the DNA TGTGCCACCAGTGACCCGACACCTAGCGGGGAGGCCACAGATACGCAGTATTTT. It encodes CATSDPTPSGEATDTQYF.

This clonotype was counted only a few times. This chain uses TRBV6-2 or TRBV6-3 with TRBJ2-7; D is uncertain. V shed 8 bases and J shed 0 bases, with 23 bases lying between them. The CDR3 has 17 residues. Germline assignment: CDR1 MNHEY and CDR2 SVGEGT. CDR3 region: CASRSTSAGFSSYEQYF. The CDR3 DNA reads TGTGCCAGCCGTTCCACCTCCGCCGGCTTCTCCTCCTACGAGCAGTACTTC.

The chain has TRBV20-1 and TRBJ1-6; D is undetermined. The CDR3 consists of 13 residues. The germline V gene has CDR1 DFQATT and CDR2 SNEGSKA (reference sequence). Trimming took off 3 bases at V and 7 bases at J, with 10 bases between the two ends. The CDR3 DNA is TGCAGTGCTAGTCGTACGGGCAATTCACCCCTCCACTTT. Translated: CSASRTGNSPLHF.

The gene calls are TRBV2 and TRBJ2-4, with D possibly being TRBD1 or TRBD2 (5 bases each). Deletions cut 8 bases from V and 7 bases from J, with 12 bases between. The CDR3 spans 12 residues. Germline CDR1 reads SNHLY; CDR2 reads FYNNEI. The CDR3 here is CASGGEGNIQYF. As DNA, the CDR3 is TGTGCCAGCGGCGGAGAGGGGAACATTCAGTACTTC.

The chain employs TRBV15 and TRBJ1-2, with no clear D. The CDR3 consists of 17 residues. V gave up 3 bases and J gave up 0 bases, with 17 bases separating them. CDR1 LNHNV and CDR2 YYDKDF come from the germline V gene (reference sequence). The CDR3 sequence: CATSSTYPAVANYGYTF. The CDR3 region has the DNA TGTGCCACCAGCAGCACATATCCAGCCGTGGCTAACTATGGCTACACCTTC. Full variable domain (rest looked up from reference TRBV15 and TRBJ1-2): DAMVIQNPRYQVTQFGKPVTLSCSQTLNHNVMYWYQQKSSQAPKLLFHYYDKDFNNEADTPDNFQSRRPNTSFCFLDIRSPGLGDTAMYLCATSSTYPAVANYGYTFGSGTRLTVV.

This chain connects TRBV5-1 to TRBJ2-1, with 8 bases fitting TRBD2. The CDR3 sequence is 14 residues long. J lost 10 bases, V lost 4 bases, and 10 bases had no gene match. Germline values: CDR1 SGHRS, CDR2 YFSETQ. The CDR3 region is CASSPSSGLGEQFF. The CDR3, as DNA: TGCGCCAGCAGCCCCTCTAGCGGGTTGGGGGAGCAGTTCTTC.

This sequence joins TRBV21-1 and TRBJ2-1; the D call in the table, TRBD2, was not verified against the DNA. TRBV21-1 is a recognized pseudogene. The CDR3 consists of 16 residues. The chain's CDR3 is CASSHVAGVSYNEQFF. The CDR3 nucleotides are TGTGCCAGCAGCCACGTAGCGGGAGTTTCCTACAATGAGCAGTTCTTC.

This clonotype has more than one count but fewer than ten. The CDR3 nucleotides are TGTGCCAGCAGCCCAGATGGGCCCAGGTCGGCAGATACGCAGTATTTT. Residues: CASSPDGPRSADTQYF. This rearrangement joins TRBV9 to TRBJ2-3; D gene unclear. The CDR3 runs 16 residues. CDR1 is SGDLS, CDR2 YYNGEE, per germline. V lost 4 bases and J lost 4, with 19 bases in between.

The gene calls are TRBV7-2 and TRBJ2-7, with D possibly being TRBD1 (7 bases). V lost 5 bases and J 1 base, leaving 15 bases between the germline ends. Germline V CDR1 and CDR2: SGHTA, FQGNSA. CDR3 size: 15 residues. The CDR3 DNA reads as TGTGCCAGCAGCCCAGGGGGGACCACTTCCTACGAGCAGTACTTC. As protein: CASSPGGTTSYEQYF.

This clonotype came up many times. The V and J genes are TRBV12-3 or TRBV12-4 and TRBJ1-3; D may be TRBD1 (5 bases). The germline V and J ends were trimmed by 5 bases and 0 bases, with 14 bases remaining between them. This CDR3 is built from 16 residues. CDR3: CASSLDRVISGNTIYF. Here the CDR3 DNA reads TGTGCCAGCAGTCTTGACAGAGTGATCTCTGGAAACACCATATATTTT.

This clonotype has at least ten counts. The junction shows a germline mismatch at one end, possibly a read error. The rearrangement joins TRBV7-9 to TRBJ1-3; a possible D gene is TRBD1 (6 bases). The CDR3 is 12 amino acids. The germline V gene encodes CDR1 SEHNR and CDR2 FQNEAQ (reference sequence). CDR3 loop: CASSLDSRDTDF. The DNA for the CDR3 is TGTGCCAGCAGCTTAGACTCCCGGGACACGGATTTT.

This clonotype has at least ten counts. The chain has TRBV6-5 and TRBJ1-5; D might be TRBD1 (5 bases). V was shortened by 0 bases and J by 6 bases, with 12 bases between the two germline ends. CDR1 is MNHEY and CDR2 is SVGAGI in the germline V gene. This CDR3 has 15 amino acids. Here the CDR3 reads CASSYSGGASQPQHF. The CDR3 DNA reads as TGTGCCAGCAGTTACTCGGGCGGGGCTAGTCAGCCCCAGCATTTT.

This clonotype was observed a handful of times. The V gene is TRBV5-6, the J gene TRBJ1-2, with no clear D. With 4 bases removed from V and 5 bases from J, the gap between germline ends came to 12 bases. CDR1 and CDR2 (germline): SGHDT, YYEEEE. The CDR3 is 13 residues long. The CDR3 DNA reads TGTGCCAGCAGCCCGACGAGGGAGTATGGCTACACCTTC. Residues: CASSPTREYGYTF.

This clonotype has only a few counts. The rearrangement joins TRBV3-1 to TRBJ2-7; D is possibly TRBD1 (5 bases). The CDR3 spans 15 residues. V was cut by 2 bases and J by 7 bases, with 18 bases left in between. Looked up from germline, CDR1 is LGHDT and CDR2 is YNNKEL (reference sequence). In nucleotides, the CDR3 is TGTGCCAGCAGCCAAATAGGGCAGGGCCGGTGGGAGCAGTACTTC. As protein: CASSQIGQGRWEQYF.

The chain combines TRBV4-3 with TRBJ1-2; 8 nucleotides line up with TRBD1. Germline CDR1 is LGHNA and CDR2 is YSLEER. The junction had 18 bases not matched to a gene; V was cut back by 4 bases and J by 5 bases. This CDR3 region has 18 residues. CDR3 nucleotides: TGCGCCAGCAGCCCTGGGTGGGGACAGGAGGCTTTTGGGTATGGCTACACCTTC. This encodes CASSPGWGQEAFGYGYTF.